Presented here are 31 T cell receptor beta chains from one specimen sequenced in a study of early T cells in non-severe SARS-CoV-2 infection. MiXCR was run by TCRdb on the 5' RACE reads, yielding one entry per CDR3 protein. The sample records about 58,000 distinct CDR3 sequences, around 12% being singletons. Specimen: whole blood, collected at baseline. These receptors came from an adult who was a healthcare worker with PCR-confirmed SARS-CoV-2 infection or an uninfected control (not recorded which). The donor label of this sample is uncertain.

The rearrangement joins TRBV5-1 to TRBJ2-5; D ambiguous. Trimming stripped 0 bases from V and 1 base from J, with 10 bases between. Germline V gene sequence: CDR1 SGHRS, CDR2 YFSETQ. This CDR3 spans 15 amino acids. CDR3 sequence reads: CASSLGPAVQETQYF. CDR3 in DNA: TGCGCCAGCAGCTTGGGACCCGCCGTCCAAGAGACCCAGTACTTC.

The table lists this clonotype with a few counts. The V call is TRBV11-3, the J call TRBJ2-3; D uncertain. This CDR3 has 18 residues. Trimming removed 3 bases from V and 0 bases from J, with 19 bases in between. Germline CDR1 reads SGHNT; CDR2 reads YENEEA. The CDR3 loop reads CASSFSLTSTTSTDTQYF. CDR3 bases: TGTGCCAGCAGCTTCTCCCTGACATCTACTACTAGCACAGATACGCAGTATTTT. Together with reference TRBV11-3 and TRBJ2-3, the CDR3 gives the full variable domain: EAGVVQSPRYKIIEKKQPVAFWCNPISGHNTLYWYLQNLGQGPELLIRYENEEAVDDSQLPKDRFSAERLKGVDSTLKIQPAELGDSAVYLCASSFSLTSTTSTDTQYFGPGTRLTVL.

The rearrangement links TRBV6-2 or TRBV6-3 to TRBJ2-2; 11 nucleotides line up with TRBD1. The length of the CDR3 is 16 residues. V was clipped by 2 bases and J by 7 bases; unmatched bases: 6. Germline CDR1 is MNHEY and CDR2 is SVGEGT. The DNA of the CDR3 is TGTGCCAGCAGTTACAGGACAGGGGGCGGACACGGGGAGCTGTTTTTT. This encodes CASSYRTGGGHGELFF.

The chain employs TRBV3-1 and TRBJ2-3; D possibly corresponds to TRBD2 (6 bases). V was clipped by 1 base and J by 3 bases, with 11 bases between them. Germline V gene sequence: CDR1 LGHDT, CDR2 YNNKEL (reference sequence). This CDR3 is 15 amino acids long. The CDR3 DNA reads TGTGCCAGCAGCCAAGGGCGGGGTGGGACAGATACGCAGTATTTT. Translation: CASSQGRGGTDTQYF.

There are a few counts of this clonotype. The CDR3 protein is CASSERLDRDETQYF. In nucleotides, the CDR3 is TGTGCCAGCAGTGAAAGACTTGACAGGGACGAGACCCAGTACTTC. The chain uses TRBV6-1 and TRBJ2-5; 7 nucleotides agree with TRBD1. The J segment lost 5 bases and the V segment lost 2 bases, leaving 8 bases of the junction unmatched. This CDR3 contains 15 residues. Germline V gene data show CDR1 as MNHNS and CDR2 as SASEGT.

This clonotype was seen repeatedly, ten times or more. The chain couples TRBV6-6 to TRBJ1-1, with TRBD1 matching 8 bases. This CDR3 comprises 15 residues. Per the germline V gene, CDR1 is MNHNY and CDR2 is SVGAGI (reference sequence). Trimming removed 0 bases from V and 3 bases from J; junction bases left unmatched: 3. As DNA, the CDR3 is TGTGCCAGCAGTTACTCGATCAGGGGGCACACTGAAGCTTTCTTT. Its protein is CASSYSIRGHTEAFF.

This clonotype came up many times. J is TRBJ1-2 and V is TRBV6-6; TRBD1 is a possible D gene (6 bases). The CDR3 extends over 15 amino acids. The V gene lost 2 bases and the J gene lost 2 bases, with 12 bases spanning the gap. From germline, CDR1 is MNHNY and CDR2 SVGAGI (reference sequence). CDR3 DNA sequence: TGTGCCAGCAGTTACACGAGACAGGACAACTATGGCTACACCTTC. Translated, it gives CASSYTRQDNYGYTF.

V usage is TRBV5-4 and J usage is TRBJ1-6, with 7 nucleotides matching TRBD1. Trimming cost V 1 base and J 8 bases; bases outside gene matches: 12. Per the germline V gene, CDR1 is SGHNT and CDR2 is YYREEE (reference sequence). The CDR3 has 17 amino acids. CDR3 residues: CASSLPGTGETDSPLHF. Here the CDR3 DNA reads TGTGCCAGCAGCTTGCCCGGTACAGGGGAAACCGATTCACCCCTCCACTTT.

This clonotype was detected many times. The V and J genes are TRBV2 and TRBJ1-5; no firm D call. Germline V gene data show CDR1 as SNHLY and CDR2 as FYNNEI. V lost 3 bases to trimming and J lost 0 bases, with 9 bases between them. This CDR3 is built from 15 residues. This chain's CDR3 is CASSDRSYSNQPQHF. CDR3 nucleotide sequence: TGTGCCAGCAGTGACAGAAGTTATAGCAATCAGCCCCAGCATTTT.

This clonotype turned up a few times. V usage is TRBV2 and J usage is TRBJ2-3; possible D gene TRBD1, 6 bases. With 5 bases removed from V and 2 bases from J, the gap between germline ends came to 11 bases. The CDR3 sequence is 14 residues long. Germline CDR1 and CDR2: SNHLY and FYNNEI. The CDR3 sequence: CASSKDRSTDTQYF. The CDR3 DNA is TGTGCCAGCAGTAAAGACAGGTCCACAGATACGCAGTATTTT.

J is TRBJ2-1 and V is TRBV20-1, with 10 bases that match TRBD1. Germline assignment: CDR1 DFQATT and CDR2 SNEGSKA (reference sequence). V trimming: 6 bases; J trimming: 6 bases; junction bases outside the gene matches: 14. The CDR3 length is 16 residues. The CDR3 DNA reads as TGCAGTGCGACGAATCCCGGGACAGGGGTGGCCAATGAGCAGTTCTTC. This sequence encodes CSATNPGTGVANEQFF.

The table lists this clonotype with a few counts. The V gene is TRBV7-9, the J gene TRBJ2-5; no clear D. Germline assignment: CDR1 SEHNR and CDR2 FQNEAQ (reference sequence). V was trimmed by 6 bases and J by 1 base, leaving 9 bases between them. The CDR3 is 13 amino acids. CDR3 sequence: CASSYLVQETQYF. For the CDR3, the DNA is TGTGCCAGCAGTTACCTTGTCCAAGAGACCCAGTACTTC. Filled out from reference TRBV7-9 and TRBJ2-5, the complete variable domain reads DTGVSQNPRHKITKRGQNVTFRCDPISEHNRLYWYRQTLGQGPEFLTYFQNEAQLEKSRLLSDRFSAERPKGSFSTLEIQRTEQGDSAMYLCASSYLVQETQYFGPGTRLLVL.

A few counts support this clonotype. The chain links TRBV7-6 to TRBJ1-1, with a possible D match to TRBD1 (6 bases). The germline CDR1 and CDR2 sequences are SGHVS and FNYEAQ. This CDR3 region has 17 residues. V lost 5 bases and J lost 1, with 20 bases in between. Here the CDR3 DNA reads TGTGCCAGCAGCGAGGGGCTTAAGACAGGACCGAACACTGAAGCTTTCTTT. Encoded protein: CASSEGLKTGPNTEAFF.

The chain couples TRBV12-3 or TRBV12-4 to TRBJ1-4, with 10 bases lining up with TRBD1. The CDR3 extends over 16 amino acids. With V trimmed by 3 bases and J by 7 bases, 8 bases remained unmatched. CDR3 loop: CASSLFDRGRGEKLFF. For the CDR3, the DNA is TGTGCCAGCAGTTTGTTTGACAGGGGGCGCGGTGAAAAACTGTTTTTT.

This clonotype was counted many times. The CDR3, as DNA: TGCAGCGTTGAACCTCGGGACGGGACGGGAAGTGTCGGCCAGTACTTC. Its protein product is CSVEPRDGTGSVGQYF. V gene TRBV29-1 combines with J gene TRBJ2-5; D may be TRBD1 or TRBD2 (5 bases each). Trimming cost V 2 bases and J 10 bases, with 26 bases left between them. CDR3 length: 16 residues. CDR1 is SQVTM, CDR2 ANQGSEA, per germline.

A few counts support this clonotype. The chain employs TRBV20-1 and TRBJ2-2; D is possibly TRBD2 (6 bases). CDR1 DFQATT and CDR2 SNEGSKA come from the germline V gene (reference sequence). CDR3 length equals 16 residues. The V and J ends lost 2 bases and 7 bases respectively, with 20 bases between them. The CDR3, as DNA: TGCAGTGCTAGAACCTCGCGGGGTGAGCCTGTCGGGGAGCTGTTTTTT. Translating gives CSARTSRGEPVGELFF.

This clonotype has a count of ten or more. The gene calls are TRBV12-5 and TRBJ2-3; the match to TRBD2 covers 8 bases. Germline V CDR1 and CDR2: LGHNT, FRNRAP. After removal of 3 bases from V and 2 bases from J, the junction contained 7 bases not matched to a gene. This CDR3 has 16 amino acids. This CDR3 is CASGFISGAVTDTQYF. The CDR3 DNA sequence: TGTGCTAGTGGTTTTATTAGCGGGGCCGTCACAGATACGCAGTATTTT.

This clonotype showed up just a few times. This rearrangement joins TRBV5-6 to TRBJ1-5; no clear D gene. Germline lookup yields CDR1 SGHDT and CDR2 YYEEEE. V lost 3 bases to trimming and J lost 7 bases, with 14 bases between them. The CDR3 runs to 14 residues. The CDR3 sequence is CASSSGMGNQPQHF. In DNA form, the CDR3 reads TGTGCCAGCAGCTCTGGAATGGGGAACCAGCCCCAGCATTTT.

The chain carries TRBV12-5 and TRBJ2-5; 7 nucleotides match TRBD1. Germline values: CDR1 LGHNT, CDR2 FRNRAP. Trimming at V came to 6 bases and at J to 3 bases, leaving 4 bases not matched to a gene. The CDR3 sequence is 13 residues long. As DNA, the CDR3 is TGTGCTAGTGGCCCGGGGACAGAAGAGACCCAGTACTTC. Amino acid sequence: CASGPGTEETQYF.

The rearrangement uses TRBV7-2 and TRBJ2-3, with a tentative D call TRBD1 (6 bases). V lost 5 bases to trimming and J lost 2 bases, with 14 bases between them. From germline, CDR1 is SGHTA and CDR2 FQGNSA. The CDR3 sequence is 15 residues long. The CDR3, as DNA: TGTGCCAGCAGCAAAGAGGGGACACCCACAGATACGCAGTATTTT. Amino acid sequence: CASSKEGTPTDTQYF.

The chain combines TRBV6-5 with TRBJ1-6; no definite D call. CDR1 and CDR2 from the germline V gene are MNHEY and SVGAGI. V was cut by 4 bases and J by 7 bases, with 11 bases left in between. This CDR3 spans 14 amino acids. The CDR3 loop is CASSSIIPNSPLHF. CDR3 coding DNA: TGTGCCAGCAGTTCAATAATCCCGAATTCACCCCTCCACTTT.

This clonotype was seen repeatedly, ten times or more. V and J are TRBV30 and TRBJ1-1; 7 bases line up with TRBD1. Germline CDR1 GTSNPN, CDR2 SVGIG (reference sequence). The CDR3 length is 14 residues. Germline trimming cut 4 bases from V and 0 bases from J; bases unmatched to any gene: 5. The CDR3 region has the DNA TGTGCCTGGAACCCCGGGACAGTGAACACTGAAGCTTTCTTT. Its protein is CAWNPGTVNTEAFF.

This clonotype was seen a handful of times. The chain couples TRBV18 to TRBJ1-1; 8 bases match TRBD1. This CDR3 spans 16 amino acids. Germline CDR1 reads KGHSH; CDR2 reads LQKENI. The junction had 7 bases not matched to a gene; V was cut back by 3 bases and J by 1 base. Here the CDR3 DNA reads TGTGCCAGCTCACCGAACGCAGGACAGGGGAACACTGAAGCTTTCTTT. Its protein product is CASSPNAGQGNTEAFF.

This clonotype has only a few counts. This chain uses TRBV7-3 with TRBJ2-2; D is unresolved. This CDR3 comprises 14 residues. V was clipped by 1 base and J by 8 bases, with 11 bases between them. Germline V CDR1 and CDR2: SGHTA, FQGTGA. Written as DNA, the CDR3 is TGTGCCAGCAGCTTAAGGCAACCCGGAGGGGAGCTGTTTTTT. Translation gives CASSLRQPGGELFF.

This clonotype was detected many times. The J gene is TRBJ2-5, the V gene TRBV7-2; perhaps TRBD2 as D (5 bases). Germline CDR1 SGHTA, CDR2 FQGNSA. Trimming removed 5 bases at V and 1 base at J, with 17 bases between. The CDR3 loop spans 16 amino acids. In nucleotides, the CDR3 is TGTGCCAGCAGCGCCATCGGCAGACTACGCCAAGAGACCCAGTACTTC. Its protein is CASSAIGRLRQETQYF.

This clonotype was picked up a small number of times. V and J are TRBV4-1 and TRBJ2-7; TRBD1 aligns across 11 bases. Germline lookup yields CDR1 MGHRA and CDR2 YSYEKL. The CDR3 is made up of 14 amino acids. V shed 1 base, J shed 6 bases, and the junction held 2 bases outside the gene matches. CDR3 nucleotide sequence: TGCGCCAGCAGCCAAGGGACAGGGGGCGCCGAGCAGTACGTC. It specifies CASSQGTGGAEQYV.

This rearrangement joins TRBV5-8 to TRBJ2-1; possibly TRBD2 for D (6 bases). Germline V lookup: CDR1 SGHTS, CDR2 YDEGEE. V was pared by 0 bases and J by 6 bases, with 10 bases between. The CDR3 is 14 residues long. CDR3 DNA: TGTGCCAGCAGCTTGGAGAGGGGAGGCAATGAGCAGTTCTTC. Translated: CASSLERGGNEQFF.

This clonotype has only a few counts. The rearrangement links TRBV11-2 to TRBJ2-4; D not resolved. Trimming took off 5 bases at V and 5 bases at J, with 10 bases between the two ends. This CDR3 has 13 amino acids. Germline V gene lookup returns CDR1 SGHAT and CDR2 FQNNGV. The CDR3 loop reads CASSLRGENIQYF. The CDR3 region has the DNA TGTGCCAGCAGCCTCCGAGGAGAAAACATTCAGTACTTC.

In this sample, this clonotype turned up a few times. The chain links TRBV5-1 to TRBJ1-1; tentative D call: TRBD1 (6 bases). Germline V gives CDR1 SGHRS, CDR2 YFSETQ. CDR3 length: 15 residues. V lost 4 bases, J lost 4 bases, and 17 bases lay in between. CDR3 in DNA: TGCGCCAGCAGCGGGGACAAGGGGCCGCTCACTGAAGCTTTCTTT. This gives the protein CASSGDKGPLTEAFF. The variable domain in full, completed from reference TRBV5-1 and TRBJ1-1, reads KAGVTQTPRYLIKTRGQQVTLSCSPISGHRSVSWYQQTPGQGLQFLFEYFSETQRNKGNFPGRFSGRQFSNSRSEMNVSTLELGDSALYLCASSGDKGPLTEAFFGQGTRLTVV.

This clonotype was seen many times. The chain combines TRBV29-1 with TRBJ1-2, with 7 bases fitting TRBD1. Looked up from germline, CDR1 is SQVTM and CDR2 is ANQGSEA. V was clipped by 6 bases and J by 4 bases; unmatched bases: 8. This CDR3 spans 13 amino acids. The chain's CDR3 is CSVRDSPSYGYTF. CDR3 in DNA: TGCAGCGTGCGGGACAGCCCGTCCTATGGCTACACCTTC.

The chain carries TRBV25-1 and TRBJ1-6; 9 bases are shared with TRBD1. After removal of 3 bases from V and 8 bases from J, the junction contained 8 bases not matched to a gene. The CDR3 covers 16 residues. From germline, CDR1 is MGHDK and CDR2 SYGVNS. In DNA form, the CDR3 reads TGTGCCAGCAGTGAGGGGTGGGGACAGGGTCATTCACCCCTCCACTTT. It specifies CASSEGWGQGHSPLHF.